Presented here are 20 T cell receptor beta chains from one specimen sequenced in a study of CD8 T cell repertoires and HIV-1 epitope variants. The assay was immunoSEQ multiplex PCR, and TCRdb's table has in-frame clones only and misses some. This table has more than 85,000 clones, roughly 77% appearing once. Sequenced input: uncultured baseline CD8+ T cells from peripheral blood mononuclear cells (PBMCs). These receptors originate from a male donor with HIV.

The chain has TRBV7-2 and TRBJ2-7, with D maybe TRBD2 (5 bases). The V gene lost 1 base and the J gene lost 4 bases, with 14 bases spanning the gap. The CDR3 contains 15 residues. From germline, CDR1 is SGHTA and CDR2 FQGNSA. The CDR3 loop reads CASSLDSMGRYEQYF. DNA for the CDR3: TGTGCCAGCAGCTTAGATTCTATGGGGAGATACGAGCAGTACTTC.

This chain's CDR3 is CASSPDRRGQETQYF. In DNA, the CDR3 is TGTGCCAGCAGCCCCGACAGGAGAGGACAAGAGACCCAGTACTTC. The V call is TRBV5-4, the J call TRBJ2-5; D may be TRBD1 (6 bases). The V gene lost 4 bases and the J gene lost 2 bases, with 15 bases spanning the gap. CDR1 and CDR2 from the germline V gene are SGHNT and YYREEE (reference sequence). The CDR3 consists of 15 residues. Together with reference TRBV5-4 and TRBJ2-5, the CDR3 gives the full variable domain: ETGVTQSPTHLIKTRGQQVTLRCSSQSGHNTVSWYQQALGQGPQFIFQYYREEENGRGNFPPRFSGLQFPNYSSELNVNALELDDSALYLCASSPDRRGQETQYFGPGTRLLVL.

V usage is TRBV6-5 and J usage is TRBJ1-1, with D maybe TRBD1 (5 bases). The germline CDR1 and CDR2 sequences are MNHEY and SVGAGI. V lost 5 bases to trimming and J lost 3 bases, with 10 bases between them. The CDR3 is 13 amino acids. The CDR3 loop reads CASSRSGDTEAFF. CDR3 DNA sequence: TGTGCCAGCAGTCGGTCGGGGGACACTGAAGCTTTCTTT.

V and J are TRBV6-1 and TRBJ2-5; D gene unclear. Germline loops: CDR1 MNHNS, CDR2 SASEGT. CDR3 length: 11 amino acids. The V gene lost 4 bases and the J gene lost 1 base, with 1 base spanning the gap. The CDR3 is CASSVQETQYF. CDR3 sequence (DNA): TGTGCCAGCAGTGTCCAAGAGACCCAGTACTTC.

This sequence joins TRBV7-9 and TRBJ1-4; possible D gene TRBD1, 5 bases. CDR3 size: 14 residues. Between the trimmed V and J ends, which lost 2 bases and 5 bases, there was a span of 9 bases. Germline V gene lookup returns CDR1 SEHNR and CDR2 FQNEAQ (reference sequence). CDR3 nucleotide sequence: TGTGCCAGCAGCTTAACGGACACCAATGAAAAACTGTTTTTT. Its protein is CASSLTDTNEKLFF.

The rearrangement joins TRBV28 to TRBJ1-5, with 9 bases that match TRBD1. Trimming took 4 bases from V and 4 from J; bases not matched to a gene: 5. CDR1 MDHEN and CDR2 SYDVKM come from the germline V gene. CDR3 size: 15 residues. CDR3 DNA: TGTGCCAGCAGTTCCGGGACAGGGTGGAATCAGCCCCAGCATTTT. It is translated as CASSSGTGWNQPQHF.

The V call is TRBV9, the J call TRBJ1-4, with D possibly matching TRBD1 (6 bases). The V gene lost 3 bases and the J gene lost 4 bases, with 16 bases spanning the gap. The CDR3 has 16 residues. Per germline, CDR1 SGDLS and CDR2 YYNGEE. The CDR3 protein is CASSAATGSGNEKLFF. The DNA for the CDR3 is TGTGCCAGCAGCGCAGCCACAGGGTCGGGTAATGAAAAACTGTTTTTT.

This sequence joins TRBV2 and TRBJ1-5, with D tentatively TRBD1 (5 bases). The germline CDR1 and CDR2 sequences are SNHLY and FYNNEI. V was trimmed by 3 bases and J by 4 bases, leaving 10 bases between them. CDR3 size: 14 residues. The chain's CDR3 is CASSEQGINQPQHF. As DNA, the CDR3 is TGTGCCAGCAGTGAGCAGGGTATTAATCAGCCCCAGCATTTT.

This chain connects TRBV7-3 to TRBJ2-2; D gene ambiguous. The CDR3 runs 15 residues. Looked up from germline, CDR1 is SGHTA and CDR2 is FQGTGA. The V gene lost 3 bases and the J gene lost 3 bases, with 11 bases spanning the gap. The CDR3: CASSFLGRDTGELFF. CDR3 in DNA: TGTGCCAGCAGCTTTTTAGGCAGAGACACCGGGGAGCTGTTTTTT.

The CDR3 spells CASIPGTSGTGDTQYF. The CDR3 nucleotides read TGTGCCAGCATTCCCGGGACTAGCGGGACCGGGGATACGCAGTATTTT. This chain connects TRBV5-6 to TRBJ2-3, with 13 bases identical to TRBD2. This CDR3 has 16 amino acids. J gave up 6 bases and V 6 bases, and 10 bases lay outside the gene matches. Germline V gene sequence: CDR1 SGHDT, CDR2 YYEEEE.

This chain links TRBV11-2 with TRBJ2-7, with D unresolved. CDR3 length: 14 amino acids. Germline values: CDR1 SGHAT, CDR2 FQNNGV. Trimming took off 1 base at V and 3 bases at J, with 10 bases between the two ends. The CDR3 spells CASSLGISVYEQYF. The CDR3 DNA is TGTGCCAGCAGCTTAGGGATAAGCGTCTACGAGCAGTACTTC.

The V and J genes are TRBV14 and TRBJ1-1; 7 bases map to TRBD1. V gave up 4 bases and J gave up 5 bases; unmatched junction bases: 4. Germline values: CDR1 SGHDN, CDR2 FVKESK. The CDR3 runs 13 residues. The CDR3 sequence: CASSPQGRTEAFF. The CDR3 coding sequence is TGTGCCAGCAGCCCACAGGGGAGGACTGAAGCTTTCTTT.

This clone came up a few times. The J gene is TRBJ2-7, the V gene TRBV7-2, with D tentatively TRBD2 (7 bases). V was trimmed by 2 bases and J by 4 bases, leaving 15 bases between them. CDR1 is SGHTA and CDR2 is FQGNSA in the germline V gene. The CDR3 length is 15 residues. This chain's CDR3 is CASSLHWGGSYEQYF. The CDR3, as DNA: TGTGCCAGCAGCTTACATTGGGGGGGCAGTTACGAGCAGTACTTC. The variable domain in full, with the rest retrieved from reference TRBV7-2 and TRBJ2-7, is GAGVSQSPSNKVTEKGKDVELRCDPISGHTALYWYRQSLGQGLEFLIYFQGNSAPDKSGLPSDRFSAERTGGSVSTLTIQRTQQEDSAVYLCASSLHWGGSYEQYFGPGTRLTVT.

The chain recombines TRBV14 with TRBJ1-3; D remains ambiguous. Between the trimmed V and J ends, which lost 3 bases and 0 bases, there was a span of 9 bases. CDR3 size: 15 residues. In germline, CDR1 is SGHDN, CDR2 FVKESK. The DNA of the CDR3 is TGTGCCAGCAGCCACCGGGGTAGCTCTGGAAACACCATATATTTT. Protein product: CASSHRGSSGNTIYF.

In this sample, this clone turned up once. The chain has TRBV5-6 and TRBJ2-1; TRBD1 is a possible D gene (5 bases). This CDR3 region has 15 residues. With 6 bases removed from V and 8 bases from J, the gap between germline ends came to 21 bases. Germline CDR1 and CDR2: SGHDT and YYEEEE. As DNA, the CDR3 is TGTGCCAGCACTTACGAAGGACACCAAAGGGATGAGCAGTTCTTC. It encodes CASTYEGHQRDEQFF.

The chain uses TRBV6-5 and TRBJ2-7; TRBD1 is a possible D gene (5 bases). From germline, CDR1 is MNHEY and CDR2 SVGAGI. V lost 2 bases, J lost 3 bases, and 8 bases lay in between. The CDR3 is made up of 13 amino acids. CDR3 protein: CASSYGRDYEQYF. CDR3 nucleotides: TGTGCCAGCAGTTACGGCAGGGACTACGAGCAGTACTTC.

The V gene is TRBV11-2, the J gene TRBJ2-7; TRBD2 is a possible D gene (5 bases). Trimming pared 7 bases from V and 0 bases from J, leaving 10 bases between. CDR3 length equals 13 residues. The V gene's germline CDR1 is SGHAT and CDR2 FQNNGV. The CDR3: CASTHSASYEQYF. Here the CDR3 DNA reads TGTGCCAGCACCCATAGCGCCTCCTACGAGCAGTACTTC. Looking up the rest from reference TRBV11-2 and TRBJ2-7 gives the full variable domain: EAGVAQSPRYKIIEKRQSVAFWCNPISGHATLYWYQQILGQGPKLLIQFQNNGVVDDSQLPKDRFSAERLKGVDSTLKIQPAKLEDSAVYLCASTHSASYEQYFGPGTRLTVT.

This clone occurred a few times. The chain recombines TRBV27 with TRBJ1-5, with D perhaps TRBD1 (6 bases). Trimming took off 5 bases at V and 0 bases at J, with 14 bases between the two ends. This CDR3 comprises 16 residues. Per the germline V gene, CDR1 is MNHEY and CDR2 is SMNVEV (reference sequence). As DNA, the CDR3 is TGTGCCAGCAGTCCTTACCTGGACAGTAGCAATCAGCCCCAGCATTTT. As protein: CASSPYLDSSNQPQHF.

The V call is TRBV7-2, the J call TRBJ1-1; D unclear. The V end was cut by 1 base, the J end by 1 base, with 13 bases between. The CDR3 is 16 residues long. Germline CDR1 SGHTA, CDR2 FQGNSA. DNA of the CDR3: TGTGCCAGCAGCTTAGTGTCTGGGATTGCGAACACTGAAGCTTTCTTT. Protein sequence: CASSLVSGIANTEAFF.

The chain couples TRBV7-3 to TRBJ2-7, with 7 bases that match TRBD2. J lost 0 bases, V lost 5 bases, and 16 bases had no gene match. Germline lookup yields CDR1 SGHTA and CDR2 FQGTGA. This CDR3 comprises 18 residues. CDR3 DNA sequence: TGTGCCAGCAGCCCAGGCCGGGTCTCTAGCGGCAACTCCTACGAGCAGTACTTC. It encodes CASSPGRVSSGNSYEQYF. The whole variable domain, remainder taken from reference TRBV7-3 and TRBJ2-7, is GAGVSQTPSNKVTEKGKYVELRCDPISGHTALYWYRQSLGQGPEFLIYFQGTGAADDSGLPNDRFFAVRPEGSVSTLKIQRTERGDSAVYLCASSPGRVSSGNSYEQYFGPGTRLTVT.